This T cell receptor (beta chain) was sequenced during a study of Graves' ophthalmopathy and Graves' hyperthyroidism. Study results and limitations: Blood contained most expanded thyroid clonotypes exceeding 0.001 frequency.

This clonotype has a count of ten or more. Its antigen is still unknown. The term stable hyperthyroidism indicated an absence of ophthalmopathy within 18 months of follow-up. Each hyperthyroidism patient was newly diagnosed, with under 2 months' duration, and aged 18 to 65. None of the included patients had other autoimmune diseases, uncontrolled infections, pregnancy or lactation, as these led to exclusion. The ends were cut back, 2 bases at V and 2 bases at J, with 4 bases in the middle. CDR1 and CDR2 (germline): MNHEY, SVGEGT. The CDR3 has 13 amino acids. Amplification from RNA transcripts yielded the TCR beta CDR3 regions. An opening RT-PCR round employed HTBI primers and preceded a second-round multiplex PCR. TCRdb re-analysed the multiplex PCR reads in MiXCR, keeping a single row per CDR3 protein. The table includes hundreds of thousands of distinct CDR3 sequences, about 20% detected once.

The V call is TRBV6-2 or TRBV6-3, the J call TRBJ1-5; D is undetermined. This TCR came from a woman aged 18-29 years with stable Graves' hyperthyroidism. Some clones in this sample may be carry-over from other donors' samples. The sequenced sample consisted of peripheral blood. The CDR3 DNA is TGTGCCAGCAGTTACCGGGGCAATCAGCCCCAGCATTTT. It codes for CASSYRGNQPQHF.